Following are 24 T cell receptor beta chains from one sample sequenced in a study of shared clonotypes between healthy human individuals. Only in-frame clones appear in the TCRdb table, and some are missing; sequencing was by immunoSEQ multiplex PCR. Here the sample spans more than 2 million clones, roughly 94% being singletons. The sample was naive CD4+ T cells sorted from blood. Subset described: CD45RA+ positively selected. Every receptor here comes from a young man in good health.

The rearrangement uses TRBV27 and TRBJ1-1, with D tentatively TRBD1 (5 bases). Trimming left V 2 bases short and J 2 bases short, with 18 bases between. CDR1 MNHEY and CDR2 SMNVEV come from the germline V gene (reference sequence). The CDR3 is 17 residues long. The CDR3 loop is CASSLLRGARGNTEAFF. CDR3 nucleotides: TGTGCCAGCAGTTTACTAAGGGGCGCGAGGGGTAACACTGAAGCTTTCTTT.

The rearrangement joins TRBV5-1 to TRBJ2-6, with TRBD2 matching 9 bases. CDR1 is SGHRS and CDR2 is YFSETQ in the germline V gene. The V gene end was trimmed by 5 bases and the J gene end by 0 bases; junction bases not matched to a gene: 6. CDR3 size: 17 residues. CDR3 bases: TGCGCCAGCAGTTGGACTAGCGCCTTCTCTGGGGCCAACGTCCTGACTTTC. Translated, it gives CASSWTSAFSGANVLTF.

Concerning this clone: Other DNA sequences from this sample encode an identical CDR3 as well. CDR3 protein: CASSPPPGGYTF. CDR3 DNA sequence: TGTGCCAGCAGCCCCCCCCCGGGCGGCTACACCTTC. This sequence joins TRBV7-9 and TRBJ1-2; no clear D. This CDR3 comprises 12 residues. V was pared by 5 bases and J by 8 bases, with 12 bases between. CDR1 SEHNR and CDR2 FQNEAQ come from the germline V gene (reference sequence).

The chain carries TRBV6-5 and TRBJ1-2, with D possibly being TRBD1 (6 bases). The length of the CDR3 is 14 residues. In germline, CDR1 is MNHEY, CDR2 SVGAGI. The V and J ends lost 6 bases and 2 bases respectively, with 13 bases between them. CDR3 in DNA: TGTGCCAGCAGACCGGACAGTACGAACTATGGCTACACCTTC. Its translation: CASRPDSTNYGYTF.

The chain joins TRBV18 to TRBJ2-1, with 7 positions matching TRBD2. Germline trimming cut 3 bases from V and 9 bases from J; bases unmatched to any gene: 5. The CDR3 has 13 residues. The V gene's germline CDR1 is KGHSH and CDR2 LQKENI. The DNA for the CDR3 is TGTGCCAGCTCACCCCGGGGAGGGAGTGAGCAGTTCTTC. Translated, it gives CASSPRGGSEQFF.

V gene TRBV30 combines with J gene TRBJ2-2; D remains ambiguous. The CDR3 length is 13 residues. CDR1 and CDR2 from the germline V gene are GTSNPN and SVGIG (reference sequence). The germline V and J ends were trimmed by 0 bases and 4 bases, with 6 bases remaining between them. The CDR3 region has the DNA TGTGCCTGGAGTGTACAACTCACCGGGGAGCTGTTTTTT. As protein: CAWSVQLTGELFF. Drawing the rest from reference TRBV30 and TRBJ2-2, the complete variable domain is SQTIHQWPATLVQPVGSPLSLECTVEGTSNPNLYWYRQAAGRGLQLLFYSVGIGQISSEVPQNLSASRPQDRQFILSSKKLLLSDSGFYLCAWSVQLTGELFFGEGSRLTVL.

The V and J genes are TRBV29-1 and TRBJ1-1; D is undetermined. Trimming removed 7 bases at V and 1 base at J, with 10 bases between. Germline loops: CDR1 SQVTM, CDR2 ANQGSEA. The CDR3 loop spans 12 amino acids. The CDR3 nucleotides are TGCAGCGCGGCCCGTTCGAACACTGAAGCTTTCTTT. Its translation: CSAARSNTEAFF.

The J gene is TRBJ2-1, the V gene TRBV5-1; D is unclear. Germline CDR1 reads SGHRS; CDR2 reads YFSETQ. The CDR3 is made up of 13 amino acids. V was cut by 2 bases and J by 3 bases, with 6 bases left in between. The CDR3 protein is CASSFGDYNEQFF. The CDR3 DNA is TGCGCCAGCAGCTTTGGGGACTACAATGAGCAGTTCTTC.

The chain has TRBV6-5 and TRBJ2-2; D is perhaps TRBD2 (5 bases). Germline V CDR1 and CDR2: MNHEY, SVGAGI. This CDR3 region has 15 residues. Deletions cut 5 bases from V and 8 bases from J, with 18 bases between. The CDR3: CASSPGVAPTGELFF. CDR3 bases: TGTGCCAGCAGTCCCGGGGTAGCCCCAACGGGGGAGCTGTTTTTT.

For this clone: The sample carries other DNA sequences with the same CDR3. The gene calls are TRBV30 and TRBJ1-5; D is undetermined. Germline CDR1 GTSNPN, CDR2 SVGIG (reference sequence). CDR3 length: 14 residues. V lost 0 bases to trimming and J lost 3 bases, with 9 bases between them. CDR3 sequence reads: CAWSVSQNNQPQHF. The CDR3 DNA is TGTGCCTGGAGTGTAAGCCAAAACAATCAGCCCCAGCATTTT.

This rearrangement joins TRBV14 to TRBJ1-4; D is unresolved. Germline values: CDR1 SGHDN, CDR2 FVKESK. The CDR3 covers 15 residues. V lost 0 bases and J 10 bases, leaving 15 bases between the germline ends. This chain's CDR3 is CASSQDRDLRGKLFF. Here the CDR3 DNA reads TGTGCCAGCAGCCAAGACCGGGATCTTAGAGGAAAACTGTTTTTT. The whole variable domain, remainder taken from reference TRBV14 and TRBJ1-4, is EAGVTQFPSHSVIEKGQTVTLRCDPISGHDNLYWYRRVMGKEIKFLLHFVKESKQDESGMPNNRFLAERTGGTYSTLKVQPAELEDSGVYFCASSQDRDLRGKLFFGSGTQLSVL.

The chain has TRBV4-1 and TRBJ1-1, with D uncertain. V was clipped by 0 bases and J by 2 bases, with 13 bases between them. The germline gives CDR1 MGHRA, CDR2 YSYEKL. The CDR3 is 16 residues long. The CDR3 loop reads CASSQDLPEHNTEAFF. CDR3 in DNA: TGCGCCAGCAGCCAAGATCTCCCAGAGCACAACACTGAAGCTTTCTTT.

The chain combines TRBV25-1 with TRBJ2-7; D may be TRBD1 (6 bases). This CDR3 contains 18 residues. The germline V and J ends were trimmed by 1 base and 0 bases, with 19 bases remaining between them. CDR1 is MGHDK and CDR2 is SYGVNS in the germline V gene. CDR3 DNA sequence: TGTGCCAGCAGTGAATTAGGGGGAAGACCGTCGGCCTCCTACGAGCAGTACTTC. Translation: CASSELGGRPSASYEQYF.

The rearrangement joins TRBV5-1 to TRBJ2-1; D is possibly TRBD2 (6 bases). Germline V gene sequence: CDR1 SGHRS, CDR2 YFSETQ. V shed 4 bases and J shed 2 bases, with 13 bases lying between them. This CDR3 has 15 residues. The CDR3 bases are TGCGCCAGCAGCCTGGAGGGGTGGACCTACAATGAGCAGTTCTTC. It codes for CASSLEGWTYNEQFF. Complete variable domain (other parts from reference TRBV5-1 and TRBJ2-1): KAGVTQTPRYLIKTRGQQVTLSCSPISGHRSVSWYQQTPGQGLQFLFEYFSETQRNKGNFPGRFSGRQFSNSRSEMNVSTLELGDSALYLCASSLEGWTYNEQFFGPGTRLTVL.

The V call is TRBV5-4, the J call TRBJ2-7, with D uncertain. The CDR3 totals 17 residues. V lost 3 bases and J lost 2, with 21 bases in between. Germline V gene lookup returns CDR1 SGHNT and CDR2 YYREEE (reference sequence). The chain's CDR3 is CASSSPQTSRRTYEQYF. The CDR3 DNA sequence: TGTGCCAGCAGCTCCCCACAGACGTCTAGAAGGACCTACGAGCAGTACTTC. The variable domain in full, with the rest retrieved from reference TRBV5-4 and TRBJ2-7, is ETGVTQSPTHLIKTRGQQVTLRCSSQSGHNTVSWYQQALGQGPQFIFQYYREEENGRGNFPPRFSGLQFPNYSSELNVNALELDDSALYLCASSSPQTSRRTYEQYFGPGTRLTVT.

V and J are TRBV18 and TRBJ2-1, with D perhaps TRBD1 or TRBD2 (5 bases each). The CDR3 totals 15 residues. Trimming pared 5 bases from V and 9 bases from J, leaving 20 bases between. In germline, CDR1 is KGHSH, CDR2 LQKENI. The CDR3 DNA reads as TGTGCCAGCTCATTAAATTGGCAGGGCGGAGGTGAGCAGTTCTTC. Encoded protein: CASSLNWQGGGEQFF.

This chain uses TRBV20-1 with TRBJ2-7, with unresolved D. With 5 bases removed from V and 2 bases from J, the gap between germline ends came to 7 bases. The CDR3 is 11 amino acids. Germline V lookup: CDR1 DFQATT, CDR2 SNEGSKA (reference sequence). The chain's CDR3 is CSALVTYEQYF. As DNA, the CDR3 is TGCAGTGCTCTTGTAACCTACGAGCAGTACTTC.

As for this clone: This sample also contains other DNA sequences that code for the same CDR3. For the CDR3, the DNA is TGTGCCAGCAGCGTAGGCGGGACCTACGAGCAGTACTTC. This gives the protein CASSVGGTYEQYF. This chain joins TRBV9 and TRBJ2-7, with a possible D match to TRBD2 (6 bases). The CDR3 runs 13 residues. Germline CDR1 is SGDLS and CDR2 is YYNGEE. V gave up 0 bases and J gave up 2 bases, with 6 bases separating them.

The V gene is TRBV7-2, the J gene TRBJ2-5; D not certain. This CDR3 spans 15 amino acids. Germline V CDR1 and CDR2: SGHTA, FQGNSA. V lost 1 base and J lost 4, with 13 bases in between. In DNA form, the CDR3 reads TGTGCCAGCAGCTTAGTTATCGATCACCGAGAGACCCAGTACTTC. It specifies CASSLVIDHRETQYF.

This chain joins TRBV18 and TRBJ2-1; D gene uncertain. Trimming pared 2 bases from V and 8 bases from J, leaving 16 bases between. Germline-derived CDR1 and CDR2 are KGHSH and LQKENI. The CDR3 is 15 residues long. CDR3 sequence (DNA): TGTGCCAGCTCACCAGACCGGGCTAGTATGGATGAGCAGTTCTTC. Translation gives CASSPDRASMDEQFF.

The chain carries TRBV25-1 and TRBJ2-6; D not certain. V was clipped by 5 bases and J by 0 bases, with 5 bases between them. This CDR3 is 14 amino acids long. CDR1 is MGHDK, CDR2 SYGVNS, per germline. CDR3 protein: CASSHSSGANVLTF. The DNA of the CDR3 is TGTGCCAGCAGTCATAGCTCTGGGGCCAACGTCCTGACTTTC.

The chain combines TRBV6-6 with TRBJ1-3; D might be TRBD1 (5 bases). CDR1 and CDR2 from the germline V gene are MNHNY and SVGAGI (reference sequence). This CDR3 is 16 amino acids long. V was cut by 2 bases and J by 3 bases, with 14 bases left in between. Written as DNA, the CDR3 is TGTGCCAGCAGTTACGGTGGAGGGGCGCGTGGAAACACCATATATTTT. Amino acids: CASSYGGGARGNTIYF.

This chain connects TRBV7-9 to TRBJ2-5; D tentatively reads TRBD1 or TRBD2 (5 bases each). Trimming removed 3 bases from V and 1 base from J, with 9 bases in between. The germline V gene has CDR1 SEHNR and CDR2 FQNEAQ (reference sequence). The CDR3 extends over 14 amino acids. CDR3 loop: CASSFGTVQETQYF. The CDR3 DNA sequence: TGTGCCAGCAGCTTTGGGACGGTCCAAGAGACCCAGTACTTC.

The rearrangement uses TRBV10-3 and TRBJ1-2, with unresolved D. Per germline, CDR1 ENHRY and CDR2 SYGVKD. The CDR3 totals 13 residues. V lost 1 base and J 8 bases, leaving 11 bases between the germline ends. The CDR3 region is CAISEFQGRGYTF. CDR3 DNA: TGTGCCATCAGTGAGTTCCAAGGGAGGGGCTACACCTTC.